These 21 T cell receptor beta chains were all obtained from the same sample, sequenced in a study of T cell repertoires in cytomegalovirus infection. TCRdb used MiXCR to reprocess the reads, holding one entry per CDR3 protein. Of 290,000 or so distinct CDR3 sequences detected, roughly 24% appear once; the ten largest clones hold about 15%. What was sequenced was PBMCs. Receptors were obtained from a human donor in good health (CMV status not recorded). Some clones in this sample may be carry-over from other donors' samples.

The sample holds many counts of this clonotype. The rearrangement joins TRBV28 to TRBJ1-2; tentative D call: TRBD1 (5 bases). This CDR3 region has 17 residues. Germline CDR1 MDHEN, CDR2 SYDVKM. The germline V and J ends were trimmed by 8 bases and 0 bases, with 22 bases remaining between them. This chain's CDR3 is CASALFGGTDTNYGYTF. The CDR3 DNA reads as TGTGCCAGCGCACTTTTCGGAGGGACCGATACTAACTATGGCTACACCTTC.

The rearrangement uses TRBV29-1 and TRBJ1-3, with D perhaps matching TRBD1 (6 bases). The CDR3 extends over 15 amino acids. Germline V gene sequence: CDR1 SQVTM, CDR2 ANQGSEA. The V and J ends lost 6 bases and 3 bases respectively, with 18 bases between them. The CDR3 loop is CSVRRRQGLGNTIYF. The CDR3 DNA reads TGCAGCGTCCGGAGACGCCAGGGGCTTGGAAACACCATATATTTT. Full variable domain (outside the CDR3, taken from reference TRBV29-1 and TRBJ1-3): SAVISQKPSRDICQRGTSLTIQCQVDSQVTMMFWYRQQPGQSLTLIATANQGSEATYESGFVIDKFPISRPNLTFSTLTVSNMSPEDSSIYLCSVRRRQGLGNTIYFGEGSWLTVV.

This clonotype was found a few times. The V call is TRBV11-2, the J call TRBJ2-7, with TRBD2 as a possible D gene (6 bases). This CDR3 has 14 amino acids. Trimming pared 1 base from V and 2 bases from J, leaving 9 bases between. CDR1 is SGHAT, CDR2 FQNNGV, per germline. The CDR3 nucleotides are TGTGCCAGCAGCTTAGCGAGGAGGGCCTACGAGCAGTACTTC. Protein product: CASSLARRAYEQYF.

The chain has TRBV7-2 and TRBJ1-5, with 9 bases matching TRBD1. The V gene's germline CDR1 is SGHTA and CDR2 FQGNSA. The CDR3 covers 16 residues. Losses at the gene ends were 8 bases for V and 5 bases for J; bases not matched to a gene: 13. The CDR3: CASGLYPGQGYQPQHF. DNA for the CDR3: TGTGCCAGCGGCCTATACCCGGGACAGGGATATCAGCCCCAGCATTTT.

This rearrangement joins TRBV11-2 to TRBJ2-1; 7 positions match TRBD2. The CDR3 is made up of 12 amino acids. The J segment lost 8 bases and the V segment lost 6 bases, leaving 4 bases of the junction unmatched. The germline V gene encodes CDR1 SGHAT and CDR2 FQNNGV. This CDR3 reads CASRLGGYEQFF. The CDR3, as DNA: TGTGCCAGCAGATTGGGGGGGTATGAGCAGTTCTTC.

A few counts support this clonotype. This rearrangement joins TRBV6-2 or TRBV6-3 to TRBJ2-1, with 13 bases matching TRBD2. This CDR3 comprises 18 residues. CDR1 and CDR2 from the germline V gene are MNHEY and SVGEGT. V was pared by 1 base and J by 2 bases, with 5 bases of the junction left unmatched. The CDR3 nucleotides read TGTGCCAGCAGTTACTTACGACTAGCGGGGGGACCCTACAATGAGCAGTTCTTC. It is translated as CASSYLRLAGGPYNEQFF.

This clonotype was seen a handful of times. The CDR3 nucleotides are TGTGCCAGCAGTCCCTCACGGAGATTGAACACTGAAGCTTTCTTT. As protein: CASSPSRRLNTEAFF. The V gene is TRBV28, the J gene TRBJ1-1, with D unclear. Trimming removed 5 bases from V and 0 bases from J, with 13 bases in between. The CDR3 extends over 15 amino acids. Germline values: CDR1 MDHEN, CDR2 SYDVKM.

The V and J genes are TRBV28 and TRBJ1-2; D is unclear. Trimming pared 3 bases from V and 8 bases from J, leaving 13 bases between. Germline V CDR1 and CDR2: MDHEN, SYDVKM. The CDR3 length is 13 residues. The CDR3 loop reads CASSFGRLGGYTF. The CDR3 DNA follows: TGTGCCAGCAGTTTTGGCCGCCTAGGAGGCTACACCTTC.

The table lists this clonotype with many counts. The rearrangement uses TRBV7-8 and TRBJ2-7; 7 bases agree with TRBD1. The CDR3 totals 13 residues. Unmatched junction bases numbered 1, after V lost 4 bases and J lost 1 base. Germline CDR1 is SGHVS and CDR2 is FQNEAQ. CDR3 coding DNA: TGTGCCAGCAGCTCGGGACAGTCCTACGAGCAGTACGTC. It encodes CASSSGQSYEQYV.

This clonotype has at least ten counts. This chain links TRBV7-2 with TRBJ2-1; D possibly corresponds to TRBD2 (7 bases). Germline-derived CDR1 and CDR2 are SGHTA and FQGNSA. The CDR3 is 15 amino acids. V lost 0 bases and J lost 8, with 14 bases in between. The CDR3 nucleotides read TGTGCCAGCAGCTTAGCGGGGGGGCCTTCCCATGAGCAGTTCTTC. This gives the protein CASSLAGGPSHEQFF.

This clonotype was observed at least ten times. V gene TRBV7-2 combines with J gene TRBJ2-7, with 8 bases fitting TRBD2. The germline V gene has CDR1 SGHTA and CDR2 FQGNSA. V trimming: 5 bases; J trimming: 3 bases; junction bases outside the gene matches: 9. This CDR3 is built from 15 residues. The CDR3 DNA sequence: TGTGCCAGCAGCCCCGCGGGGGGCGGGGGCTACGAGCAGTACTTC. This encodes CASSPAGGGGYEQYF. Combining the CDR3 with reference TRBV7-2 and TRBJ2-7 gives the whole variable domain GAGVSQSPSNKVTEKGKDVELRCDPISGHTALYWYRQSLGQGLEFLIYFQGNSAPDKSGLPSDRFSAERTGGSVSTLTIQRTQQEDSAVYLCASSPAGGGGYEQYFGPGTRLTVT.

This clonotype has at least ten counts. The CDR3 coding sequence is TGTGCCAGCAGCGGAGCGGGGGGCTCCTACAATGAGCAGTTCTTC. Its protein product is CASSGAGGSYNEQFF. The chain links TRBV7-2 to TRBJ2-1; 9 bases are shared with TRBD2. Germline assignment: CDR1 SGHTA and CDR2 FQGNSA. J was trimmed by 0 bases and V by 5 bases; bases with no gene match: 2. This CDR3 is 15 amino acids long.

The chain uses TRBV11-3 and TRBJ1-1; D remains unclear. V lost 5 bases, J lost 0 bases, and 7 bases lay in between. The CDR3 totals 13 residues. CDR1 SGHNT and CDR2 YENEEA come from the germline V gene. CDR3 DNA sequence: TGTGCCAGCAGCGTTACAATGAACACTGAAGCTTTCTTT. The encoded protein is CASSVTMNTEAFF.

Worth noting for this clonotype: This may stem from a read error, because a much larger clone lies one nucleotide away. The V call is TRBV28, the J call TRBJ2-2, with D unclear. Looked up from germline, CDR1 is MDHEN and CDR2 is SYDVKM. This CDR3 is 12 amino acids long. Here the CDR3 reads CASRLRVGELFF. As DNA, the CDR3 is TGTGCCAGCCGTTTAAGGGTCGGGGAGCTGTTTTTT.

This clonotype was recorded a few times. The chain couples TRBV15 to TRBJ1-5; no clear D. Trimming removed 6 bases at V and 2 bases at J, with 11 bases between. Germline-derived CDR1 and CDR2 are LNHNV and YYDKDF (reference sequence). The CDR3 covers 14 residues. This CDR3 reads CATSVARGNQPQHF. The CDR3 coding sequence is TGTGCCACCAGTGTAGCACGAGGCAATCAGCCCCAGCATTTT.

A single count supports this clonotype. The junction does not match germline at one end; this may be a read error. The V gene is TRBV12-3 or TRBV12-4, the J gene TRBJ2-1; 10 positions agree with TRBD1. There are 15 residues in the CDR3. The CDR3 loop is CAGSTGQGIYNEQFF. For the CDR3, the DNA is TGTGCCGGCAGTACGGGACAGGGGATATACAATGAGCAGTTCTTC.

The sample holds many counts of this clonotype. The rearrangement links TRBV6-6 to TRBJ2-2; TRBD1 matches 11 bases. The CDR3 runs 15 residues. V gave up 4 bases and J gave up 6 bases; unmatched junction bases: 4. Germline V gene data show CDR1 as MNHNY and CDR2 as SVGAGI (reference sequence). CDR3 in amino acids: CASSLGQGEAGELFF. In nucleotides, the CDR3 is TGTGCCAGCAGTTTGGGACAGGGGGAGGCCGGGGAGCTGTTTTTT.

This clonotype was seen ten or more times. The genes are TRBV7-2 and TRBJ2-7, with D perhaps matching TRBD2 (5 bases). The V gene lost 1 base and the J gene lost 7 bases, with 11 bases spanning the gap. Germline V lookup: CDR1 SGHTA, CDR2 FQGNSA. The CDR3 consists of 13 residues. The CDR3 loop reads CASSLVSGSEQYF. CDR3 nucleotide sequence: TGTGCCAGCAGCTTAGTGTCGGGGTCAGAGCAGTACTTC.

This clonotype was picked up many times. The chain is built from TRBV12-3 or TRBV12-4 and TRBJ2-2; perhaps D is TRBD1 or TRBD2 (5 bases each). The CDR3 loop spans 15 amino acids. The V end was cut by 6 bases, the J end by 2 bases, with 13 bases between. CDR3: CASSLGRPNTGELFF. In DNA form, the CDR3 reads TGTGCCAGCAGCCTGGGACGGCCTAACACCGGGGAGCTGTTTTTT.

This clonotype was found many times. The CDR3: CASSGAGTLPNSPLHF. CDR3 coding DNA: TGTGCCAGCAGCGGAGCTGGGACCCTCCCTAATTCACCCCTCCACTTT. This rearrangement joins TRBV11-1 to TRBJ1-6, with TRBD1 as a possible D gene (5 bases). The germline CDR1 and CDR2 sequences are SGHAT and FQDESV (reference sequence). Trimming shortened V by 5 bases and J by 6 bases, and 17 bases separated the two germline ends. The CDR3 contains 16 residues.

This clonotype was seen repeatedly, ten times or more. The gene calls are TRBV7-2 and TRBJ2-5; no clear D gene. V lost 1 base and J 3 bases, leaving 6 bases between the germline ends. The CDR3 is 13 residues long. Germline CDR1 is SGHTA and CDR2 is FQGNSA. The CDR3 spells CASSLGSKETQYF. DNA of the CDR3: TGTGCCAGCAGCTTAGGGTCGAAAGAGACCCAGTACTTC.